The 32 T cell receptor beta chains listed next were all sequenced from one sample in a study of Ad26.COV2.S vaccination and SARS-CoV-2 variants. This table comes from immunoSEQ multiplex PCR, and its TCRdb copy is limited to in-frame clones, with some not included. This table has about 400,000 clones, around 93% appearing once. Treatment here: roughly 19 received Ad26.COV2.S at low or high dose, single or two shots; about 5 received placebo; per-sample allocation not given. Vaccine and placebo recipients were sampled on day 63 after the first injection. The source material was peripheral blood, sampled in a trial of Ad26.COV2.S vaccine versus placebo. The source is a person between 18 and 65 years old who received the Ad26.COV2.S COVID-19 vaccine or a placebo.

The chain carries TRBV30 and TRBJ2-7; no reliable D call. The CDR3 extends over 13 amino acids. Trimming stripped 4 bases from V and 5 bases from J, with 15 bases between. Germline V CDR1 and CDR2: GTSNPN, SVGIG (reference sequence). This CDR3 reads CAWTRDGPHEQYF. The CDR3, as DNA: TGTGCCTGGACGCGCGACGGGCCCCACGAGCAGTACTTC.

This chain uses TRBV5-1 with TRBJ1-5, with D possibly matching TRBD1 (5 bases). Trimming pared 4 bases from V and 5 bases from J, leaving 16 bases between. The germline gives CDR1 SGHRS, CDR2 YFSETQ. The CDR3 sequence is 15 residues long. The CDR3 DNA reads TGCGCCAGCAGCCCTGGGGTGGGGGAATATCAGCCCCAGCATTTT. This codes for CASSPGVGEYQPQHF. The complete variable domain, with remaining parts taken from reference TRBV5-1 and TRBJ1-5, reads KAGVTQTPRYLIKTRGQQVTLSCSPISGHRSVSWYQQTPGQGLQFLFEYFSETQRNKGNFPGRFSGRQFSNSRSEMNVSTLELGDSALYLCASSPGVGEYQPQHFGDGTRLSIL.

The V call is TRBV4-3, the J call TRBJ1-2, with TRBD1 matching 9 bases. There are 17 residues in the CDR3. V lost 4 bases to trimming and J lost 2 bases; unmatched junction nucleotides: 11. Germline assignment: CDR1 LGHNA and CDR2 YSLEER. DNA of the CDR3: TGCGCCAGCAGCCCCAAACCCGGACAGGGGTACAACTATGGCTACACCTTC. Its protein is CASSPKPGQGYNYGYTF.

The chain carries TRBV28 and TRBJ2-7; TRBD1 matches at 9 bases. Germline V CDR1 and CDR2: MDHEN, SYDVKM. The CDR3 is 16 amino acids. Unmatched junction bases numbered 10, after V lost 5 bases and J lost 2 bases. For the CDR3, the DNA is TGTGCCAGCAGTACTCGACAGGGGGTGAGGACCTACGAGCAGTACTTC. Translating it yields CASSTRQGVRTYEQYF.

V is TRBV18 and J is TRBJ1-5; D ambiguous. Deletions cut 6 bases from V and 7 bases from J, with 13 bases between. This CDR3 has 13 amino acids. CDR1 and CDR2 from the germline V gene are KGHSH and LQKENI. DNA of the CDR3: TGTGCCAGCTCGGTTGAACCACGACAGCCCCAGCATTTT. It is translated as CASSVEPRQPQHF.

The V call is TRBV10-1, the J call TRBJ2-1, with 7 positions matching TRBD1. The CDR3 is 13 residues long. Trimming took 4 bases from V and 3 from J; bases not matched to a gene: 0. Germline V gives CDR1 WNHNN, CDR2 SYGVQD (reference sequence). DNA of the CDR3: TGCGCCAGCAGTGGGGACAGCTACAATGAGCAGTTCTTC. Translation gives CASSGDSYNEQFF.

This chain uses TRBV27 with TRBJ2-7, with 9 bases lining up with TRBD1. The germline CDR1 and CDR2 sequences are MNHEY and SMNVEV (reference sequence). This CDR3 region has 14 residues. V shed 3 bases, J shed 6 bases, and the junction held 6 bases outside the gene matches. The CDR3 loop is CASSFGTGKSEQYF. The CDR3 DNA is TGTGCCAGCAGTTTTGGGACAGGGAAGTCCGAGCAGTACTTC.

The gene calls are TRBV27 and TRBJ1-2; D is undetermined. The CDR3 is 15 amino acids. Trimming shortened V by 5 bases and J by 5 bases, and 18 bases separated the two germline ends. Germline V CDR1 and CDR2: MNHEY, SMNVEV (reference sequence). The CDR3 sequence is CASSNREVSEYGYTF. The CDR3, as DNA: TGTGCCAGCAGTAACCGAGAGGTTTCTGAGTATGGCTACACCTTC.

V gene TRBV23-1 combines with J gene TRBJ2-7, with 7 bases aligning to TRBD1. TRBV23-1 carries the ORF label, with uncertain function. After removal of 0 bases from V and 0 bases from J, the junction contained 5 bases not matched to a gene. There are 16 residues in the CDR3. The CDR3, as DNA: TGCGCCAGCAGTCAATCGGCAGGGACAGCCTCCTACGAGCAGTACTTC. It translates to CASSQSAGTASYEQYF.

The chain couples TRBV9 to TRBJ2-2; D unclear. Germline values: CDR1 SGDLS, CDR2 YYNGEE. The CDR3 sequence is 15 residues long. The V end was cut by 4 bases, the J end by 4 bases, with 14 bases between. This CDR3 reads CASSPDGWGTGELFF. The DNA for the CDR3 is TGTGCCAGCAGCCCGGACGGATGGGGCACCGGGGAGCTGTTTTTT. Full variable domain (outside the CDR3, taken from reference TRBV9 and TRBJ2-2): DSGVTQTPKHLITATGQRVTLRCSPRSGDLSVYWYQQSLDQGLQFLIQYYNGEERAKGNILERFSAQQFPDLHSELNLSSLELGDSALYFCASSPDGWGTGELFFGEGSRLTVL.

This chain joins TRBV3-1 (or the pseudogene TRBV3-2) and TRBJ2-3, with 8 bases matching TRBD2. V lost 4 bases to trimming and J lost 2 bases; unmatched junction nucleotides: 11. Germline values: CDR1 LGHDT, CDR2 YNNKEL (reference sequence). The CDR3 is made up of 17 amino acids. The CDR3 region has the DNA TGTGCCAGCAGCCGTGTGGGACGGGGGGGGTACACAGATACGCAGTATTTT. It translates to CASSRVGRGGYTDTQYF.

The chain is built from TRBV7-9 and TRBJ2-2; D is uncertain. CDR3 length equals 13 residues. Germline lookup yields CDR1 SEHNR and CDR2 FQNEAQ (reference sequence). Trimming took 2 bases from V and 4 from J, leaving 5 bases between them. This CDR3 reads CASSLRVTGELFF. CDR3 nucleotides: TGTGCCAGCAGCTTAAGGGTCACCGGGGAGCTGTTTTTT.

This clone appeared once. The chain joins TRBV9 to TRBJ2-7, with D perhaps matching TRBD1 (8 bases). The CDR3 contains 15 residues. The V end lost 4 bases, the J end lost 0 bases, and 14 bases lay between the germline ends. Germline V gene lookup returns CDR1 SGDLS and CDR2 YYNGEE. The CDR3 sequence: CASSIQGGSSYEQYF. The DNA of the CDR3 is TGTGCCAGCAGCATACAGGGGGGGAGCTCCTACGAGCAGTACTTC.

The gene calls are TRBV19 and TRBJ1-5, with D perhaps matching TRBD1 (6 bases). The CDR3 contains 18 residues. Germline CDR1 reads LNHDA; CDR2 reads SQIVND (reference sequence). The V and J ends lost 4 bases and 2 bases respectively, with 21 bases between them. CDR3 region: CASSNRADKPHGNQPQHF. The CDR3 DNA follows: TGTGCCAGTAGTAACAGGGCCGATAAGCCACATGGCAATCAGCCCCAGCATTTT.

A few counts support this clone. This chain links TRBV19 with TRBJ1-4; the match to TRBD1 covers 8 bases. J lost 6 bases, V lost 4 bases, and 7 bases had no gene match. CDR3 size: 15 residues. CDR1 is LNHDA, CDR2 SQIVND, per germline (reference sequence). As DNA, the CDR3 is TGTGCCAGTAGTAGAGGACAGGGTTGGTATGAAAAACTGTTTTTT. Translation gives CASSRGQGWYEKLFF.

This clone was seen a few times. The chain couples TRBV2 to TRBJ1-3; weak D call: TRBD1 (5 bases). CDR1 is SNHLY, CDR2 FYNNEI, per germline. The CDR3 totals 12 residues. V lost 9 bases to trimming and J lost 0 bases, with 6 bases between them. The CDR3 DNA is TGTGCCAGGACAGTCTCTGGAAACACCATATATTTT. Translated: CARTVSGNTIYF.

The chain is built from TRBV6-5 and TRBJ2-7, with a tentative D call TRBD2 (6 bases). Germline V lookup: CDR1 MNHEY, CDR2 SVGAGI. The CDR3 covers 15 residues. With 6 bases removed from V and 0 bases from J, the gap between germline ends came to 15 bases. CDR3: CASRQFWDSSYEQYF. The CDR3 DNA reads TGTGCCAGCAGACAATTCTGGGACTCCTCCTACGAGCAGTACTTC.

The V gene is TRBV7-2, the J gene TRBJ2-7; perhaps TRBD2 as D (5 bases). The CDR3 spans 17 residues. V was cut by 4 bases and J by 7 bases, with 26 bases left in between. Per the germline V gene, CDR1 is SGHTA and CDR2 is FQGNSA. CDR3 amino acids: CASSSPKRVPSFEEQYF. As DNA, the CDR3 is TGTGCCAGCAGCTCCCCCAAGAGGGTACCCTCCTTCGAGGAGCAGTACTTC. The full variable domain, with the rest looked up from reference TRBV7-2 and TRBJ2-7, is GAGVSQSPSNKVTEKGKDVELRCDPISGHTALYWYRQSLGQGLEFLIYFQGNSAPDKSGLPSDRFSAERTGGSVSTLTIQRTQQEDSAVYLCASSSPKRVPSFEEQYFGPGTRLTVT.

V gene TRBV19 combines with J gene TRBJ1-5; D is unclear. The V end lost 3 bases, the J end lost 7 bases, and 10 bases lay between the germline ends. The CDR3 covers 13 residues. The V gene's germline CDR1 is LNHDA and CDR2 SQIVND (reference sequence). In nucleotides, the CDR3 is TGTGCCAGTAGTATGCGGGGTAACCAGCCCCAGCATTTT. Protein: CASSMRGNQPQHF.

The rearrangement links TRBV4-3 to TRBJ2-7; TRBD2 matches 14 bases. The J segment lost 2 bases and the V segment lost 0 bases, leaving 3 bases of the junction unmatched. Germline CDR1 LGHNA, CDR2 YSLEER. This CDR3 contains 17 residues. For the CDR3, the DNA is TGCGCCAGCAGCCAAGAAGGACTAGCGGGGGGAACCTACGAGCAGTACTTC. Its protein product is CASSQEGLAGGTYEQYF.

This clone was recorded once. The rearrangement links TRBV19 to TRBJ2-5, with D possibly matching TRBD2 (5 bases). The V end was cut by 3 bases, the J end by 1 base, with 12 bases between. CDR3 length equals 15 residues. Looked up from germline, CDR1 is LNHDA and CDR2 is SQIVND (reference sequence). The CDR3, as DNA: TGTGCCAGTAGTATCAGAGGGTCCCGCCAAGAGACCCAGTACTTC. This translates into CASSIRGSRQETQYF.

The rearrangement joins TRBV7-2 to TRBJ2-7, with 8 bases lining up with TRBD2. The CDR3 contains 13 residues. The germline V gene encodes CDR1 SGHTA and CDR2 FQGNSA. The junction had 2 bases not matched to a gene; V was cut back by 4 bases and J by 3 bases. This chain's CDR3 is CASSSSGGYEQYF. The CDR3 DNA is TGTGCCAGCAGCTCAAGCGGGGGCTACGAGCAGTACTTC.

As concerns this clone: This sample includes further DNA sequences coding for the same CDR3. The CDR3 nucleotides read TGTGCCAGCTCACCAACAGGGGGCAATCAGCCCCAGCATTTT. The encoded protein is CASSPTGGNQPQHF. The chain is built from TRBV18 and TRBJ1-5, with 7 positions matching TRBD1. The germline V gene has CDR1 KGHSH and CDR2 LQKENI. V lost 2 bases to trimming and J lost 2 bases; unmatched junction nucleotides: 0. The CDR3 has 14 amino acids.

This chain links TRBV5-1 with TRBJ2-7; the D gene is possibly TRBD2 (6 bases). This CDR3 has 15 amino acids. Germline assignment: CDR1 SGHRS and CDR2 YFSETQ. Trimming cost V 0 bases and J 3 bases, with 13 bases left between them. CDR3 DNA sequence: TGCGCCAGCAGCTTGGAACGGGGGAGGTTCTACGAGCAGTACTTC. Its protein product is CASSLERGRFYEQYF. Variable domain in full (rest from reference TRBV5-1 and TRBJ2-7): KAGVTQTPRYLIKTRGQQVTLSCSPISGHRSVSWYQQTPGQGLQFLFEYFSETQRNKGNFPGRFSGRQFSNSRSEMNVSTLELGDSALYLCASSLERGRFYEQYFGPGTRLTVT.

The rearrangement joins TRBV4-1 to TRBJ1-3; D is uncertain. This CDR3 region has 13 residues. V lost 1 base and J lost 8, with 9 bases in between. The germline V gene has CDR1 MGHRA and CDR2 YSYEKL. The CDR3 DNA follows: TGCGCCAGCAGCCAAGCCCCCGGAGACACCATATATTTT. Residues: CASSQAPGDTIYF.

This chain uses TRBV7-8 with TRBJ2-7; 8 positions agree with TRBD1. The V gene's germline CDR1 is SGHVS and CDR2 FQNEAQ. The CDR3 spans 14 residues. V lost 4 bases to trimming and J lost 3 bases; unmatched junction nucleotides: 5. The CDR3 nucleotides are TGTGCCAGCAGCTACAGGACAGGGCTCTACGAGCAGTACTTC. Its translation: CASSYRTGLYEQYF.

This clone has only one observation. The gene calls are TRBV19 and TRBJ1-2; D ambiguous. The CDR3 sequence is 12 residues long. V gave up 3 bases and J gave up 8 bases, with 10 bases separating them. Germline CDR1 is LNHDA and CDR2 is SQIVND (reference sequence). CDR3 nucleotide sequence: TGTGCCAGTAGTATTGAAGGGCGCGGCTACACCTTC. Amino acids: CASSIEGRGYTF.

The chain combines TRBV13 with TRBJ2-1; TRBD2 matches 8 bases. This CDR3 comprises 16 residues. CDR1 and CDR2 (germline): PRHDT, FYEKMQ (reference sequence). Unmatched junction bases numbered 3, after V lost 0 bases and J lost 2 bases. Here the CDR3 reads CASSLGGGAAYNEQFF. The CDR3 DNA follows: TGTGCCAGCAGCTTAGGCGGGGGGGCCGCCTACAATGAGCAGTTCTTC.

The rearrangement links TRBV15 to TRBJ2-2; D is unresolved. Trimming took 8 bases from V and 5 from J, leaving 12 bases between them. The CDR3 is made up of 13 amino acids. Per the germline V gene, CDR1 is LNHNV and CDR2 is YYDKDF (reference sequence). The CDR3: CATSPDRTGELFF. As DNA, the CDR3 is TGTGCCACCTCCCCCGATCGGACCGGGGAGCTGTTTTTT.

The CDR3 nucleotides are TGTGCCAGCAGTTTAGTTCGGTCCTACGAGCAGTACTTC. Encoded protein: CASSLVRSYEQYF. This chain joins TRBV12-3 or TRBV12-4 and TRBJ2-7; D is unresolved. Trimming pared 1 base from V and 1 base from J, leaving 5 bases between. The CDR3 has 13 amino acids.

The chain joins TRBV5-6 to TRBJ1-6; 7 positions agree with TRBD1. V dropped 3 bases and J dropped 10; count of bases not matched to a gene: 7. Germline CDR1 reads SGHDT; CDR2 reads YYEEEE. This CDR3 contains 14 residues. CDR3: CASSYRDSNSPLHF. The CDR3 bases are TGTGCCAGCAGCTACCGGGACAGTAACTCACCCCTCCACTTT.

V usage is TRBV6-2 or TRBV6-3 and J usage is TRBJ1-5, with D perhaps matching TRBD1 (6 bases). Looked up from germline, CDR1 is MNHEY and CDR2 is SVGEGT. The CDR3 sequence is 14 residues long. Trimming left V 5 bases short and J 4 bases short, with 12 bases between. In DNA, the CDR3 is TGTGCCAGCAGTCCACAGGGAAGAAATCAGCCCCAGCATTTT. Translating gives CASSPQGRNQPQHF.